This passage covers 8 T cell receptor beta chains from one sample sequenced in a study of response to subunit inactivated influenza vaccine. MiXCR, applied by TCRdb to the RT-PCR reads, yields one record per CDR3 protein. The table lists 550,000 to 800,000 distinct CDR3 sequences, over 11% of them singletons. The sample here was PBMCs from blood, taken around 14 days before vaccination. The receptors were gathered from a man in his fifties who received an inactivated influenza vaccine.

CDR3 region: CASSQAVNTDTQYF. The CDR3 nucleotides read TGCGCCAGCAGCCAAGCAGTAAACACAGATACGCAGTATTTT. The chain joins TRBV4-3 to TRBJ2-3, with D uncertain. Germline loops: CDR1 LGHNA, CDR2 YSLEER. The V and J ends lost 1 base and 2 bases respectively, with 7 bases between them. CDR3 length equals 14 residues.

This clonotype appeared a few times. The chain joins TRBV7-6 to TRBJ1-1, with TRBD1 as a possible D gene (5 bases). The CDR3 covers 17 residues. CDR1 is SGHVS, CDR2 FNYEAQ, per germline. Trimming left V 2 bases short and J 5 bases short, with 21 bases between. DNA of the CDR3: TGTGCCAGCAGCTTAACGTGGCAGGGTGAAGGGGTGACTGAAGCTTTCTTT. Amino acid sequence: CASSLTWQGEGVTEAFF.

The chain uses TRBV3-1 and TRBJ2-3; D is perhaps TRBD1 (6 bases). The CDR3 totals 16 residues. Trimming removed 0 bases at V and 4 bases at J, with 14 bases between. Germline CDR1 reads LGHDT; CDR2 reads YNNKEL (reference sequence). The DNA for the CDR3 is TGTGCCAGCAGCCAAGATCACAGGGATGCGGCAGATACGCAGTATTTT. Amino acid sequence: CASSQDHRDAADTQYF.

The chain is built from TRBV7-2 and TRBJ1-5; no reliable D call. V gave up 1 base and J gave up 3 bases, with 10 bases separating them. The germline V gene encodes CDR1 SGHTA and CDR2 FQGNSA. This CDR3 contains 15 residues. In nucleotides, the CDR3 is TGTGCCAGCAGCTTAGGACACATTACCAATCAGCCCCAGCATTTT. This codes for CASSLGHITNQPQHF. The full variable domain, its missing parts supplied by reference TRBV7-2 and TRBJ1-5, is GAGVSQSPSNKVTEKGKDVELRCDPISGHTALYWYRQSLGQGLEFLIYFQGNSAPDKSGLPSDRFSAERTGGSVSTLTIQRTQQEDSAVYLCASSLGHITNQPQHFGDGTRLSIL.

There are many counts of this clonotype. In DNA form, the CDR3 reads TGTGCCAGCTCCCCCTTTGGGGGGCGTTTAATCAATCATGAGCAGTTCTTC. It codes for CASSPFGGRLINHEQFF. J is TRBJ2-1 and V is TRBV6-2 or TRBV6-3; either TRBD1 or TRBD2 may supply D (6 bases each). There are 17 residues in the CDR3. CDR1 and CDR2 (germline): MNHEY, SVGEGT. Between the trimmed V and J ends, which lost 8 bases and 8 bases, there was a span of 28 bases.

DNA of the CDR3: TGTGCCAGCAGCTTAGTCACCGAGTCCTATACGCAGTATTTT. Translation gives CASSLVTESYTQYF. V is TRBV7-6 and J is TRBJ2-3; D gene ambiguous. Trimming pared 1 base from V and 7 bases from J, leaving 12 bases between. Germline V lookup: CDR1 SGHVS, CDR2 FNYEAQ. This CDR3 is built from 14 residues.

In DNA, the CDR3 is TGCGCCAGCAGCCAAGACCGGACAGGTTTATACGAGCAGTACTTC. Translation gives CASSQDRTGLYEQYF. The chain uses TRBV4-3 and TRBJ2-7; 7 bases map to TRBD1. Germline CDR1 is LGHNA and CDR2 is YSLEER. V was pared by 0 bases and J by 4 bases, with 6 bases of the junction left unmatched. The CDR3 consists of 15 residues.

The sample holds a few counts of this clonotype. The CDR3 reads CATSRDPQDEQYF. CDR3 coding DNA: TGTGCCACCAGCAGAGACCCACAGGACGAGCAGTACTTC. The V and J genes are TRBV15 and TRBJ2-7, with a weak D call TRBD1 (5 bases). The CDR3 is 13 amino acids. V was trimmed by 0 bases and J by 5 bases, leaving 8 bases between them. From germline, CDR1 is LNHNV and CDR2 YYDKDF (reference sequence). Looking up the rest from reference TRBV15 and TRBJ2-7 gives the full variable domain: DAMVIQNPRYQVTQFGKPVTLSCSQTLNHNVMYWYQQKSSQAPKLLFHYYDKDFNNEADTPDNFQSRRPNTSFCFLDIRSPGLGDTAMYLCATSRDPQDEQYFGPGTRLTVT.